The 20 T cell receptor beta chains below come from one sample, sequenced in a study of blood T cell repertoires in COVID-19. Here immunoSEQ multiplex PCR was the method, and the copy in TCRdb shows in-frame clones only, minus some. The top ten clones hold over 5% of a sample with roughly 280,000 clones, 70% to 90% of them seen once. The sample consisted of peripheral blood. Source of these receptors: a woman aged 60-75 years with COVID-19, enrolled during active disease.

The V gene is TRBV7-9, the J gene TRBJ2-1; D is perhaps TRBD1 (6 bases). This CDR3 has 16 residues. V was trimmed by 4 bases and J by 4 bases, leaving 17 bases between them. Germline V gene lookup returns CDR1 SEHNR and CDR2 FQNEAQ (reference sequence). The CDR3 loop is CASSSKTGDEYNEQFF. CDR3 bases: TGTGCCAGCAGCTCCAAGACAGGCGACGAGTACAATGAGCAGTTCTTC.

This chain uses TRBV28 with TRBJ2-3; 11 positions match TRBD1. Trimming cost V 8 bases and J 4 bases; bases outside gene matches: 8. CDR3 length: 15 residues. The germline V gene has CDR1 MDHEN and CDR2 SYDVKM. CDR3 loop: CASLGQGAIADTQYF. The CDR3 DNA reads TGTGCCAGCTTAGGACAGGGGGCTATAGCAGATACGCAGTATTTT.

The chain uses TRBV20-1 and TRBJ2-7, with TRBD2 identical over 7 bases. The V segment lost 3 bases and the J segment 3 bases; nucleotides outside the gene matches: 11. Germline V gives CDR1 DFQATT, CDR2 SNEGSKA (reference sequence). This CDR3 contains 15 residues. The DNA for the CDR3 is TGCAGTGCTAGTCTATCGACTAGCAGCTACTACGAGCAGTACTTC. Amino acid sequence: CSASLSTSSYYEQYF.

The chain is built from TRBV5-6 and TRBJ2-1; 10 bases match TRBD2. The junction had 7 bases not matched to a gene; V was cut back by 5 bases and J by 5 bases. Germline V CDR1 and CDR2: SGHDT, YYEEEE. CDR3 size: 15 residues. CDR3 loop: CASSRRGTSDNEQFF. As DNA, the CDR3 is TGTGCCAGCAGTCGCCGGGGGACTAGCGACAATGAGCAGTTCTTC.

The gene calls are TRBV18 and TRBJ2-1; 14 nucleotides match TRBD2. The CDR3 spans 17 residues. Germline V gene sequence: CDR1 KGHSH, CDR2 LQKENI. V dropped 8 bases and J dropped 6; count of bases not matched to a gene: 12. Here the CDR3 DNA reads TGTGCCAGCCGGCCCACGGGACTAGCGGGAGTGGGCAATGAGCAGTTCTTC. It yields the protein CASRPTGLAGVGNEQFF.

This clone was observed once. The CDR3 reads CASSFFLAGVGRTDTQYF. In DNA form, the CDR3 reads TGTGCCAGCAGTTTTTTTCTAGCGGGAGTAGGTAGGACAGATACGCAGTATTTT. This chain uses TRBV28 with TRBJ2-3; 10 nucleotides line up with TRBD2. Trimming took 3 bases from V and 3 from J; bases not matched to a gene: 12. The CDR3 contains 18 residues. Per germline, CDR1 MDHEN and CDR2 SYDVKM.

The chain links TRBV14 to TRBJ2-2; weak D call: TRBD2 (5 bases). CDR3 length equals 14 residues. The V gene's germline CDR1 is SGHDN and CDR2 FVKESK. Trimming left V 3 bases short and J 7 bases short, with 12 bases between. Here the CDR3 reads CASSQFLEGGELFF. The CDR3, as DNA: TGTGCCAGCAGCCAGTTTCTAGAGGGCGGGGAGCTGTTTTTT. Using reference TRBV14 and TRBJ2-2 for the parts outside the CDR3, the full variable domain is EAGVTQFPSHSVIEKGQTVTLRCDPISGHDNLYWYRRVMGKEIKFLLHFVKESKQDESGMPNNRFLAERTGGTYSTLKVQPAELEDSGVYFCASSQFLEGGELFFGEGSRLTVL.

J is TRBJ2-5 and V is TRBV9, with 10 nucleotides matching TRBD2. The CDR3 consists of 16 residues. Germline values: CDR1 SGDLS, CDR2 YYNGEE. The ends lost 0 bases at V and 7 bases at J; junction bases unmatched: 9. The CDR3 nucleotides read TGTGCCAGCAGCGTAGCTGCTAGCGGGAGCGTCGGGACCCAGTACTTC. Amino acid sequence: CASSVAASGSVGTQYF.

V is TRBV18 and J is TRBJ2-3; D might be TRBD2 (8 bases). V lost 2 bases and J lost 3, with 18 bases in between. Germline assignment: CDR1 KGHSH and CDR2 LQKENI. CDR3 length equals 17 residues. CDR3 in amino acids: CASSPSWVAGQTDTQYF. In DNA form, the CDR3 reads TGTGCCAGCTCACCAAGTTGGGTAGCGGGACAGACAGATACGCAGTATTTT.

With regard to this clone: Other DNA variants within this sample encode the same CDR3. This chain uses TRBV18 with TRBJ1-1, with 7 bases fitting TRBD1. CDR1 and CDR2 from the germline V gene are KGHSH and LQKENI. This CDR3 region has 14 residues. V lost 5 bases to trimming and J lost 0 bases; unmatched junction nucleotides: 3. CDR3 nucleotide sequence: TGTGCCAGCTCAAGGGACAGTTTGAACACTGAAGCTTTCTTT. Its translation: CASSRDSLNTEAFF.

Comment on this clone: Other nucleotide sequences from this sample produce the same CDR3. V usage is TRBV30 and J usage is TRBJ1-5; the D is unclear. The germline V and J ends were trimmed by 0 bases and 1 base, with 4 bases remaining between them. This CDR3 contains 13 residues. CDR1 and CDR2 from the germline V gene are GTSNPN and SVGIG (reference sequence). The CDR3 sequence is CAWSVRSNQPQHF. The CDR3 DNA is TGTGCCTGGAGTGTCAGGAGCAATCAGCCCCAGCATTTT.

The chain has TRBV5-6 and TRBJ2-4; D perhaps matches TRBD2 (6 bases). Germline CDR1 is SGHDT and CDR2 is YYEEEE. The V and J ends lost 3 bases and 1 base respectively, with 17 bases between them. This CDR3 region has 17 residues. CDR3 amino acids: CASSSRVGGEAKNIQYF. The CDR3 DNA sequence: TGTGCCAGCAGCTCGAGGGTGGGGGGTGAGGCCAAAAACATTCAGTACTTC. The complete variable domain, with remaining parts taken from reference TRBV5-6 and TRBJ2-4, reads DAGVTQSPTHLIKTRGQQVTLRCSPKSGHDTVSWYQQALGQGPQFIFQYYEEEERQRGNFPDRFSGHQFPNYSSELNVNALLLGDSALYLCASSSRVGGEAKNIQYFGAGTRLSVL.

V is TRBV28 and J is TRBJ1-2; D remains ambiguous. CDR3 length: 13 residues. The V end lost 3 bases, the J end lost 6 bases, and 11 bases lay between the germline ends. Germline V gives CDR1 MDHEN, CDR2 SYDVKM. The CDR3 protein is CASSFRIADGYTF. The CDR3 bases are TGTGCCAGCAGTTTCAGAATCGCGGATGGCTACACCTTC.

The chain is built from TRBV9 and TRBJ1-6, with a possible D match to TRBD1 (5 bases). In germline, CDR1 is SGDLS, CDR2 YYNGEE. Trimming stripped 2 bases from V and 10 bases from J, with 13 bases between. This CDR3 comprises 14 residues. In DNA, the CDR3 is TGTGCCAGCAGCGTTGGCAGGGAGGACTCACCCCTCCACTTT. Its translation is CASSVGREDSPLHF.

The table lists this clone with a count of one. V and J are TRBV2 and TRBJ1-2, with unresolved D. Between the trimmed V and J ends, which lost 6 bases and 8 bases, there was a span of 22 bases. Germline lookup yields CDR1 SNHLY and CDR2 FYNNEI. The CDR3 has 15 amino acids. Written as DNA, the CDR3 is TGTGCCAGCAGACTGAATCTTCGGGGTCGATTGGGCTACACCTTC. It codes for CASRLNLRGRLGYTF.

The chain is built from TRBV30 and TRBJ1-4, with D uncertain. The CDR3 is made up of 14 amino acids. Germline CDR1 reads GTSNPN; CDR2 reads SVGIG (reference sequence). V lost 0 bases, J lost 8 bases, and 13 bases lay in between. CDR3: CAWSVSQRGEKLFF. CDR3 DNA: TGTGCCTGGAGTGTATCTCAGCGGGGAGAAAAACTGTTTTTT. Looking up the rest from reference TRBV30 and TRBJ1-4 gives the full variable domain: SQTIHQWPATLVQPVGSPLSLECTVEGTSNPNLYWYRQAAGRGLQLLFYSVGIGQISSEVPQNLSASRPQDRQFILSSKKLLLSDSGFYLCAWSVSQRGEKLFFGSGTQLSVL.

The gene calls are TRBV3-1 (or the pseudogene TRBV3-2) and TRBJ2-5, with TRBD1 matching 7 bases. Germline CDR1 reads LGHDT; CDR2 reads YNNKEL (reference sequence). With V trimmed by 5 bases and J by 2 bases, 11 bases remained unmatched. The CDR3 has 16 amino acids. The DNA of the CDR3 is TGTGCCAGCAGCTACAAGGGGGCAGGGAGTCAAGAGACCCAGTACTTC. Translating it yields CASSYKGAGSQETQYF.

The chain couples TRBV10-1 to TRBJ1-6; D unclear. The ends were cut back, 3 bases at V and 7 bases at J, with 10 bases in the middle. CDR3 size: 14 residues. Germline V gives CDR1 WNHNN, CDR2 SYGVQD (reference sequence). CDR3 DNA: TGCGCCAGCAGTGAAAACTTTTCAAATTCACCCCTCCACTTT. This gives the protein CASSENFSNSPLHF.

This clone was detected a few times. The gene calls are TRBV5-5 and TRBJ2-7; 7 bases fit TRBD1. This CDR3 spans 15 amino acids. The V gene end was trimmed by 4 bases and the J gene end by 2 bases; junction bases not matched to a gene: 9. The germline gives CDR1 SGHKS, CDR2 YYEKEE (reference sequence). The CDR3 DNA follows: TGTGCCAGCAGCGAAGCCGGGACAGCGACCTACGAGCAGTACTTC. The encoded protein is CASSEAGTATYEQYF.

The chain joins TRBV19 to TRBJ1-2, with 9 bases identical to TRBD1. The CDR3 consists of 15 residues. Germline V gene data show CDR1 as LNHDA and CDR2 as SQIVND (reference sequence). V was clipped by 5 bases and J by 2 bases; unmatched bases: 6. The CDR3 is CASSPGTGRNYGYTF. The CDR3 bases are TGTGCCAGTAGTCCAGGGACAGGGCGGAACTATGGCTACACCTTC.